The 31 T cell receptor beta chains below were found in one sample sequenced in a study of response to subunit inactivated influenza vaccine listed by TCRdb under 2018. Library preparation employed RT-PCR. Data came from an Illumina HiSeq 2500. TCRdb applied fastp at Q25 and MiXCR to the public reads, then kept only in-frame beta chains. Identical CDR3 protein sequences are pooled into one entry, listed with their most common genes and DNA. This sample lists more than 450,000 distinct CDR3 sequences; 7.6% were detected once. Around 13% of the sample is held by the ten biggest clonotypes. The material sequenced was PBMCs from blood, taken roughly 24 months after vaccination. Receptors were obtained from a man between 50 and 75 years old who received an inactivated influenza vaccine. Donor details come from another sample of the same person, matched by shared clones.

The V and J genes are TRBV15 and TRBJ1-1; D possibly corresponds to TRBD1 (5 bases). Per the germline V gene, CDR1 is LNHNV and CDR2 is YYDKDF (reference sequence). The CDR3 runs to 16 residues. Trimming pared 0 bases from V and 1 base from J, leaving 12 bases between. CDR3 sequence reads: CATSRDRTRANTEAFF. The CDR3 coding sequence is TGTGCCACCAGCAGAGATCGTACCAGGGCGAACACTGAAGCTTTCTTT.

This clonotype was seen ten or more times. The gene calls are TRBV5-1 and TRBJ2-3; 12 nucleotides align to TRBD2. The V segment lost 4 bases and the J segment 2 bases; nucleotides outside the gene matches: 5. The CDR3 contains 16 residues. Germline assignment: CDR1 SGHRS and CDR2 YFSETQ. The CDR3 is CASSPGLAGNTDTQYF. CDR3 coding DNA: TGCGCCAGCAGCCCAGGACTAGCGGGAAACACAGATACGCAGTATTTT.

V usage is TRBV27 and J usage is TRBJ2-2, with D tentatively TRBD2 (7 bases). This CDR3 has 15 amino acids. The ends were cut back, 3 bases at V and 8 bases at J, with 16 bases in the middle. The germline CDR1 and CDR2 sequences are MNHEY and SMNVEV (reference sequence). CDR3 amino acids: CASSFYGRGRGELFF. The CDR3 nucleotides are TGTGCCAGCAGTTTTTACGGGCGGGGGCGGGGGGAGCTGTTTTTT.

V usage is TRBV5-1 and J usage is TRBJ1-1; D is unresolved. Trimming cost V 4 bases and J 5 bases, with 12 bases left between them. This CDR3 contains 13 residues. Per germline, CDR1 SGHRS and CDR2 YFSETQ. CDR3 residues: CASSPAMRTEAFF. CDR3 bases: TGCGCCAGCAGCCCGGCCATGCGGACTGAAGCTTTCTTT. Using reference TRBV5-1 and TRBJ1-1 for the parts outside the CDR3, the full variable domain is KAGVTQTPRYLIKTRGQQVTLSCSPISGHRSVSWYQQTPGQGLQFLFEYFSETQRNKGNFPGRFSGRQFSNSRSEMNVSTLELGDSALYLCASSPAMRTEAFFGQGTRLTVV.

This clonotype turned up a few times. The chain carries TRBV5-1 and TRBJ2-7; D remains ambiguous. The CDR3 length is 13 residues. Per germline, CDR1 SGHRS and CDR2 YFSETQ. The V end was cut by 3 bases, the J end by 4 bases, with 11 bases between. Here the CDR3 reads CASSWTIEYEQYF. The CDR3 DNA sequence: TGCGCCAGCAGCTGGACGATCGAATACGAGCAGTACTTC.

This clonotype occurred many times. The J gene is TRBJ2-2, the V gene TRBV6-7, with 7 bases fitting TRBD1. TRBV6-7 is labeled an ORF, and its function is uncertain. This CDR3 is 16 amino acids long. V gave up 2 bases and J gave up 1 base; unmatched junction bases: 4. CDR3 coding DNA: TGTGCCAGCAGTTACGTGGGGACAGAGAACACCGGGGAGCTGTTTTTT. It specifies CASSYVGTENTGELFF.

This chain joins TRBV12-3 or TRBV12-4 and TRBJ1-4, with D possibly TRBD1 on 5 matching bases. The CDR3 extends over 14 amino acids. Trimming shortened V by 6 bases and J by 10 bases, and 18 bases separated the two germline ends. The CDR3 DNA is TGTGCCAGCAGGGCCCCGGGGGGGGGAGGAAAACTGTTTTTT. This codes for CASRAPGGGGKLFF.

There are a few counts of this clonotype. The rearrangement uses TRBV15 and TRBJ2-3, with 13 positions matching TRBD2. The CDR3 covers 16 residues. The J segment lost 4 bases and the V segment lost 3 bases, leaving 4 bases of the junction unmatched. Germline-derived CDR1 and CDR2 are LNHNV and YYDKDF (reference sequence). CDR3 in amino acids: CATSSGTSGGADTQYF. DNA of the CDR3: TGTGCCACCAGCAGCGGAACTAGCGGGGGGGCAGATACGCAGTATTTT.

This clonotype occurred many times. The V and J genes are TRBV28 and TRBJ2-1, with D maybe TRBD2 (6 bases). The CDR3 is 14 residues long. Trimming stripped 6 bases from V and 3 bases from J, with 12 bases between. In germline, CDR1 is MDHEN, CDR2 SYDVKM. CDR3 amino acids: CASREDGSYNEQFF. The CDR3 nucleotides read TGTGCCAGCAGAGAAGACGGGAGCTACAATGAGCAGTTCTTC.

The table lists this clonotype with a few counts. The V gene is TRBV20-1, the J gene TRBJ2-3; unclear D gene. V was pared by 3 bases and J by 1 base, with 14 bases between. This CDR3 has 15 residues. CDR1 DFQATT and CDR2 SNEGSKA come from the germline V gene (reference sequence). Here the CDR3 DNA reads TGCAGTGCTAGTAGTAGGTACAGACGCACAGATACGCAGTATTTT. Protein product: CSASSRYRRTDTQYF.

This clonotype showed up just a few times. The chain carries TRBV5-1 and TRBJ2-3, with 8 bases identical to TRBD2. Germline V gene lookup returns CDR1 SGHRS and CDR2 YFSETQ. Trimming at V came to 6 bases and at J to 1 base, leaving 4 bases not matched to a gene. The CDR3 totals 14 residues. The CDR3 here is CASIAGGGTDTQYF. The CDR3 DNA follows: TGCGCCAGCATTGCGGGGGGCGGCACAGATACGCAGTATTTT.

This clonotype was seen a handful of times. The chain is built from TRBV14 and TRBJ2-7; no clear D. CDR3 length equals 14 residues. Trimming took 2 bases from V and 3 from J, leaving 11 bases between them. Germline values: CDR1 SGHDN, CDR2 FVKESK. The CDR3, as DNA: TGTGCCAGCAGCCAATTAGACGGCTACTACGAGCAGTACTTC. Translation: CASSQLDGYYEQYF.

At least ten counts were recorded for this clonotype. This chain uses TRBV29-1 with TRBJ2-1; TRBD2 matches at 9 bases. V lost 4 bases to trimming and J lost 7 bases; unmatched junction nucleotides: 8. This CDR3 contains 14 residues. Germline V CDR1 and CDR2: SQVTM, ANQGSEA. The CDR3, as DNA: TGCAGCGTTGGTCTCGGTAGCGGGGGTAATGAGCAGTTCTTC. Its protein is CSVGLGSGGNEQFF.

The J gene is TRBJ1-4, the V gene TRBV5-1; D might be TRBD1 (5 bases). The CDR3 is 14 residues long. Germline CDR1 is SGHRS and CDR2 is YFSETQ. The V end was cut by 6 bases, the J end by 4 bases, with 13 bases between. The CDR3 loop is CASTPGANNEKLFF. CDR3 bases: TGCGCCAGCACCCCCGGGGCGAATAATGAAAAACTGTTTTTT.

This clonotype was counted only a few times. The chain recombines TRBV7-2 with TRBJ2-1; 8 bases are a match to TRBD1. In germline, CDR1 is SGHTA, CDR2 FQGNSA. V dropped 4 bases and J dropped 3; count of bases not matched to a gene: 5. This CDR3 is built from 15 residues. The CDR3 sequence is CASSYDRGVYNEQFF. The CDR3, as DNA: TGTGCCAGCAGCTACGACAGGGGAGTCTACAATGAGCAGTTCTTC.

This clonotype was recorded at least ten times. The J gene is TRBJ2-7, the V gene TRBV12-3 or TRBV12-4, with TRBD1 identical over 9 bases. The ends lost 2 bases at V and 2 bases at J; junction bases unmatched: 7. The CDR3 spans 16 residues. As DNA, the CDR3 is TGTGCCAGCAGTTTAAGAATGGGACAGGGTCCCTACGAGCAGTACTTC. Protein sequence: CASSLRMGQGPYEQYF.

V gene TRBV25-1 combines with J gene TRBJ2-7; D is possibly TRBD1 (8 bases). This CDR3 is built from 13 residues. Trimming left V 6 bases short and J 2 bases short, with 11 bases between. Germline lookup yields CDR1 MGHDK and CDR2 SYGVNS. CDR3 nucleotides: TGTGCCAGCAGAACAGGGGGGGCCTACGAGCAGTACTTC. This sequence encodes CASRTGGAYEQYF.

The chain has TRBV7-8 and TRBJ2-7; D is ambiguous. Germline CDR1 reads SGHVS; CDR2 reads FQNEAQ. This CDR3 is 12 amino acids long. Trimming shortened V by 4 bases and J by 6 bases, and 10 bases separated the two germline ends. The CDR3 bases are TGTGCCAGCAGCTCAACGTCGGGCGAGCAGTACTTC. Its protein product is CASSSTSGEQYF.

This clonotype was seen a few times. The chain joins TRBV12-3 or TRBV12-4 to TRBJ2-5; 7 bases map to TRBD2. Trimming cost V 7 bases and J 4 bases; bases outside gene matches: 6. The CDR3 spans 13 residues. The CDR3 DNA reads as TGTGCCAGCACGGGGGGAGCTTCAGAGACCCAGTACTTC. It codes for CASTGGASETQYF.

This clonotype was found a few times. The rearrangement joins TRBV7-2 to TRBJ2-5; D gene ambiguous. Germline values: CDR1 SGHTA, CDR2 FQGNSA. V shed 1 base and J shed 5 bases, with 11 bases lying between them. The CDR3 loop spans 14 amino acids. The CDR3: CASSLGPLGETQYF. In DNA, the CDR3 is TGTGCCAGCAGCTTAGGGCCCTTGGGCGAGACCCAGTACTTC.

In its sample, this clonotype was seen many times. V and J are TRBV25-1 and TRBJ1-2; TRBD1 might be the D (5 bases). CDR3 length: 13 residues. V shed 2 bases and J shed 7 bases, with 11 bases lying between them. CDR1 and CDR2 from the germline V gene are MGHDK and SYGVNS. This chain's CDR3 is CASSEEGRGGYTF. In DNA, the CDR3 is TGTGCCAGCAGTGAAGAGGGGAGAGGTGGCTACACCTTC.

This clonotype was observed at least ten times. CDR3 region: CSAIPVGTEAFF. CDR3 in DNA: TGCAGTGCCATACCCGTGGGGACTGAAGCTTTCTTT. J is TRBJ1-1 and V is TRBV20-1; no clear D. The CDR3 runs to 12 residues. With 6 bases removed from V and 5 bases from J, the gap between germline ends came to 13 bases. CDR1 and CDR2 from the germline V gene are DFQATT and SNEGSKA (reference sequence).

This sequence joins TRBV4-1 and TRBJ1-2; 7 positions agree with TRBD1. The CDR3 runs 16 residues. The V and J ends lost 0 bases and 5 bases, in that order; junction bases with no gene match: 9. CDR1 is MGHRA and CDR2 is YSYEKL in the germline V gene. As DNA, the CDR3 is TGCGCCAGCAGCCAAGATTTAGGGACAGATCTATATGGCTACACCTTC. Amino acid sequence: CASSQDLGTDLYGYTF.

This clonotype has a handful of counts. The J gene is TRBJ2-5, the V gene TRBV5-1, with 12 bases matching TRBD2. Germline V gene lookup returns CDR1 SGHRS and CDR2 YFSETQ. The CDR3 covers 16 residues. The ends lost 4 bases at V and 5 bases at J; junction bases unmatched: 9. Here the CDR3 reads CASSPRLAGDRETQYF. In DNA form, the CDR3 reads TGCGCCAGCAGCCCGAGACTAGCGGGAGATCGGGAGACCCAGTACTTC.

This clonotype occurred a few times. This sequence joins TRBV12-3 or TRBV12-4 and TRBJ2-2, with D unclear. The CDR3 contains 14 residues. The V and J ends lost 5 bases and 7 bases respectively, with 14 bases between them. CDR3 region: CASSPTVSGGELFF. Written as DNA, the CDR3 is TGTGCCAGCAGTCCAACAGTATCGGGCGGGGAGCTGTTTTTT.

About this clonotype: Germline is not matched at one junction end, which may reflect a read error. The V gene is TRBV5-1, the J gene TRBJ1-1; 9 bases are a match to TRBD1. The length of the CDR3 is 14 residues. Germline values: CDR1 SGHRS, CDR2 YFSETQ. DNA for the CDR3: TGCGCCAGCAGCCCGACAGGGGGGAACACTGAAGCTCTCTTT. Its protein is CASSPTGGNTEALF.

The chain carries TRBV6-1 and TRBJ2-7; 11 bases fit TRBD2. The CDR3 is made up of 15 amino acids. V was pared by 6 bases and J by 5 bases, with 9 bases of the junction left unmatched. CDR1 MNHNS and CDR2 SASEGT come from the germline V gene. The CDR3 DNA sequence: TGTGCCAGCAGCTTTCTAATAGCGGGAGGGAACGAGCAGTACTTC. Its protein is CASSFLIAGGNEQYF.

This clonotype was counted at least ten times. V gene TRBV27 combines with J gene TRBJ2-7; 8 bases map to TRBD2. Germline V gene lookup returns CDR1 MNHEY and CDR2 SMNVEV (reference sequence). CDR3 length: 15 residues. V shed 6 bases, J shed 0 bases, and the junction held 7 bases outside the gene matches. CDR3 nucleotide sequence: TGTGCCAGCAGCCAAACGGGAGGGCCCTCCTACGAGCAGTACTTC. This codes for CASSQTGGPSYEQYF.

This clonotype was detected a few times. The chain is built from TRBV5-1 and TRBJ2-7; TRBD1 agrees at 8 bases. Unmatched junction bases numbered 8, after V lost 0 bases and J lost 6 bases. CDR1 is SGHRS and CDR2 is YFSETQ in the germline V gene. The CDR3 sequence is 15 residues long. CDR3 in DNA: TGCGCCAGCAGCTTGGTTGTGGGACAGGCAGGCGAGCAGTACTTC. This codes for CASSLVVGQAGEQYF.

This clonotype turned up a few times. The chain uses TRBV9 and TRBJ2-1; 9 positions agree with TRBD1. Germline-derived CDR1 and CDR2 are SGDLS and YYNGEE. V shed 3 bases, J shed 0 bases, and the junction held 4 bases outside the gene matches. The CDR3 spans 16 residues. CDR3 residues: CASSAGQGLSYNEQFF. CDR3 bases: TGTGCCAGCAGCGCAGGACAGGGGCTCTCCTACAATGAGCAGTTCTTC.

This clonotype was seen many times. The rearrangement links TRBV27 to TRBJ2-1, with TRBD1 matching over 8 bases. CDR1 and CDR2 from the germline V gene are MNHEY and SMNVEV (reference sequence). The CDR3 is 18 amino acids. V dropped 0 bases and J dropped 6; count of bases not matched to a gene: 13. The CDR3 DNA is TGTGCCAGCAGTTTATCCCGTACCCCAGACAGGGGCCGCAATGAGCAGTTCTTC. It is translated as CASSLSRTPDRGRNEQFF.